Listed below are T cell receptor beta chains from one sample, sequenced in a study of cytomegalovirus exposure and HLA in healthy donors. The assay was immunoSEQ multiplex PCR, and TCRdb's table has in-frame clones only and misses some. The table has 150,000 to 200,000 clones, roughly a tenth seen once. Sequences were obtained from PBMCs. These receptors were obtained from a woman under 40 in good health and CMV-seropositive. CDR3s include the opening cysteine and the closing phenylalanine or tryptophan. A D gene is named only where the DNA matches it firmly. Expanded clones are given a class, and other clones once, few, many or no size at all.

size	V	D	J	CDR3	DNA
.	TRBV2	.	TRBJ2-1	CASRGYNEQFF	TGTGCCAGCCGAGGGTACAATGAGCAGTTCTTC
few	TRBV2	TRBD2	TRBJ2-3	CASSGTSGRDPDTQYF	TGTGCCAGCAGTGGGACTAGCGGGAGGGACCCAGATACGCAGTATTTT
few	TRBV25-1	TRBD2	TRBJ2-3	CASSDSLAGVSDTQYF	TGTGCCAGCAGTGACTCACTAGCGGGAGTTTCTGATACGCAGTATTTT
.	TRBV5-4	.	TRBJ2-7	CASSWAGRPAGYEQYF	TGTGCCAGCAGCTGGGCGGGTCGCCCAGCGGGCTACGAGCAGTACTTC
.	TRBV2	.	TRBJ1-2	CASSDGRGFDGYTF	TGTGCCAGCAGTGACGGCCGCGGATTTGATGGCTACACCTTC
few	TRBV5-1	TRBD2	TRBJ2-7	CASSLAGGAAYEQYF	TGCGCCAGCAGCCTAGCGGGAGGGGCCGCCTACGAGCAGTACTTC
.	TRBV6-1	.	TRBJ1-5	CASSEPRQEVQPQHF	TGTGCCAGCAGTGAACCGAGACAGGAGGTTCAGCCCCAGCATTTT
few	TRBV5-1	TRBD2	TRBJ2-1	CASKASGTSGSFEDEQFF	TGCGCCAGCAAAGCCTCGGGTACTAGCGGGAGTTTTGAGGATGAGCAGTTCTTC
once	TRBV19	.	TRBJ1-5	CASSGGAGGQPQHF	TGTGCCAGTAGTGGGGGGGCGGGAGGTCAGCCCCAGCATTTT
few	TRBV5-1	TRBD2	TRBJ2-2	CASSLLAGGGTGELFF	TGCGCCAGCAGCTTGTTGGCGGGAGGTGGGACCGGGGAGCTGTTTTTT
few	TRBV5-1	.	TRBJ1-1	CASSLEGVAEAFF	TGCGCCAGCAGCTTGGAGGGGGTGGCTGAAGCTTTCTTT
.	TRBV19	.	TRBJ2-1	CASSIGGFNEQFF	TGTGCCAGTAGTATAGGAGGGTTCAATGAGCAGTTCTTC
.	TRBV5-4	TRBD2	TRBJ2-3	CASSEGGRSSTDTQYF	TGTGCCAGCAGTGAAGGCGGGAGGTCGAGCACAGATACGCAGTATTTT
.	TRBV19	.	TRBJ2-2	CASSIGQPGTGELFF	TGTGCCAGTAGTATAGGACAGCCGGGCACCGGGGAGCTGTTTTTT
.	TRBV29-1	TRBD2	TRBJ2-1	CSVEDLQSGASYNEQFF	TGCAGCGTTGAAGATCTCCAGAGCGGGGCATCCTACAATGAGCAGTTCTTC
few	TRBV7-2	TRBD1	TRBJ1-2	CASSFYRGRYTF	TGTGCCAGCAGCTTCTACAGGGGCCGCTACACCTTC
.	TRBV6-5	TRBD2	TRBJ2-1	CASSPGTSGTKQFF	TGTGCCAGCAGCCCCGGGACTAGCGGGACAAAGCAGTTCTTC
few	TRBV7-8	TRBD1	TRBJ2-7	CASSLADRGVLYEQYF	TGTGCCAGCAGCTTAGCGGACAGGGGGGTACTCTACGAGCAGTACTTC
.	TRBV5-4	.	TRBJ2-3	CASSPRWVTDTQYF	TGTGCCAGCAGCCCCAGGTGGGTCACAGATACGCAGTATTTT
.	TRBV5-8	.	TRBJ1-1	CASSLGGNENTEAFF	TGTGCCAGCAGCTTGGGAGGGAATGAGAACACTGAAGCTTTCTTT
.	TRBV27	.	TRBJ1-5	CASSRRDSNQPQHF	TGTGCCAGCAGTCGGCGGGATAGCAATCAGCCCCAGCATTTT
few	TRBV5-6	TRBD1	TRBJ1-2	CASSVTGGTFYGYTF	TGTGCCAGCAGCGTAACAGGGGGGACCTTCTATGGCTACACCTTC
.	TRBV15	.	TRBJ1-3	CATSRDPHPGNTIYF	TGTGCCACCAGCAGAGATCCCCATCCTGGAAACACCATATATTTT
.	TRBV7-6	.	TRBJ2-1	CASRSDPGSYNEQFF	TGTGCCAGCAGGTCTGATCCCGGGAGCTACAATGAGCAGTTCTTC
few	TRBV15	.	TRBJ2-7	CATSRDRLVLYEQYF	TGTGCCACCAGCAGAGATAGGCTAGTTCTATACGAGCAGTACTTC
few	TRBV10-1	TRBD1	TRBJ2-7	CASSDIGTGSYEQYF	TGCGCCAGCAGTGATATCGGGACAGGATCCTACGAGCAGTACTTC
.	TRBV27	.	TRBJ2-7	CASSLDGGTSHSRRYF	TGTGCCAGCAGTTTAGACGGCGGGACCTCTCACAGTCGGCGGTACTTC
few	TRBV7-3	.	TRBJ1-1	CASSLTAGDTEAFF	TGTGCCAGCAGCTTAACGGCCGGGGACACTGAAGCTTTCTTT
.	TRBV27	TRBD1	TRBJ2-5	CASSLQGTQETQYF	TGTGCCAGCAGTCTACAGGGGACGCAAGAGACCCAGTACTTC
few	TRBV2	TRBD1	TRBJ1-3	CASRVRDSDF	TGTGCCAGCAGGGTCCGGGACAGTGATTTT
.	TRBV9	.	TRBJ1-1	CASSPRTALGVNTEAFF	TGTGCCAGCAGCCCGCGGACAGCCCTGGGGGTGAACACTGAAGCTTTCTTT
few	TRBV15	TRBD2	TRBJ2-1	CATSRLTSGIIEQFF	TGTGCCACCAGCAGGTTGACTAGCGGGATAATTGAGCAGTTCTTC
few	TRBV19	.	TRBJ1-4	CASSRRRTNNEKLFF	TGTGCCAGTAGTCGCCGACGTACTAATAATGAAAAACTGTTTTTT
few	TRBV5-1	TRBD1	TRBJ1-5	CASSLGEAGGGQPQHF	TGCGCCAGCAGCTTGGGTGAGGCAGGGGGCGGTCAGCCCCAGCATTTT
.	TRBV5-1	.	TRBJ2-1	CASSLVGSSYNEQFF	TGCGCCAGCAGCTTGGTGGGGAGCTCCTACAATGAGCAGTTCTTC
few	TRBV6-1	TRBD1	TRBJ1-4	CASSSPGTGILF	TGTGCCAGCAGTTCCCCCGGGACAGGGATACTTTTT